This T cell receptor (beta chain) was captured by sequencing in a study of CD8 T cells in ankylosing spondylitis. MiXCR was run by TCRdb on the 5' RACE reads, yielding one entry per CDR3 protein. The table lists some 240,000 distinct CDR3 sequences, roughly a quarter of them singletons. With respect to this clonotype: Its antigen is not known. The junction shows a germline mismatch at one end, possibly a read error.

Germline CDR1 SQVTM, CDR2 ANQGSEA. The CDR3 totals 12 residues. Findings of the study overall: Matched ankylosing spondylitis synovial fluid reportedly showed significant enrichment of disease-linked clones.

This TCR came from a male donor with ankylosing spondylitis or in good health (not recorded which). The chain links TRBV29-1 to TRBJ2-1, with TRBD2 matching over 7 bases. Sequencing input: blood, either unsorted or a sorted T cell fraction (not recorded which). CDR3 in amino acids: CSALRDYHEQFF. The CDR3 DNA reads TGCAGCGCGCTCCGGGACTACCATGAGCAGTTCTTC.